These T cell receptor beta chains were read from a single sample in a study of shared clonotypes between healthy human individuals. Clones were read by immunoSEQ multiplex PCR, and TCRdb kept only the in-frame ones, dropping some. The sample lists millions of clones; approximately 94% were seen once. Sequenced: naive CD8+ T cells sorted from blood. The receptors stem from a man between 18 and 29 years old in good health. CDR3s include the opening cysteine and the closing phenylalanine or tryptophan. The order of the fields is D gene, J gene, clone size, V gene, CDR3 protein, CDR3 DNA. The D gene is left open where the match is weak. Part of the rows lack a size; the others show once, few, many or a class for expanded clones.

D: TRBD2
J: TRBJ2-7
size: NA
V: TRBV7-8
CDR3: CASGPYSGSYEQYF
DNA: TGTGCCAGCGGACCGTATAGCGGGAGCTACGAGCAGTACTTC

D: TRBD1
J: TRBJ1-1
size: NA
V: TRBV27
CDR3: CASSYSGTGSNTEAFF
DNA: TGTGCCAGCAGTTACTCCGGGACAGGGTCCAACACTGAAGCTTTCTTT

D: TRBD2
J: TRBJ2-1
size: NA
V: TRBV9
CDR3: CASSPGTSGSYEQFF
DNA: TGTGCCAGCAGCCCCGGGACTAGCGGGAGTTATGAGCAGTTCTTC

D: NA
J: TRBJ2-6
size: NA
V: TRBV13
CDR3: CASSLGDYSGANVLTF
DNA: TGTGCCAGCAGCTTAGGCGATTACTCTGGGGCCAACGTCCTGACTTTC

D: TRBD2
J: TRBJ2-7
size: NA
V: TRBV30
CDR3: CAWSVGLAGILFSYEQYF
DNA: TGTGCCTGGAGTGTAGGACTAGCGGGTATACTATTCTCCTACGAGCAGTACTTC

D: TRBD2
J: TRBJ2-3
size: NA
V: TRBV13
CDR3: CASSLVAGGRADTQYF
DNA: TGTGCCAGCAGCTTAGTCGCGGGAGGTCGGGCAGATACGCAGTATTTT

D: TRBD1
J: TRBJ2-5
size: NA
V: TRBV29-1
CDR3: CSVGGDRDGQETQYF
DNA: TGCAGCGTTGGGGGGGACAGGGATGGCCAAGAGACCCAGTACTTC

D: NA
J: TRBJ2-3
size: NA
V: TRBV27
CDR3: CASSSPTFTDTQYF
DNA: TGTGCCAGCAGTTCCCCAACCTTCACAGATACGCAGTATTTT

D: TRBD1
J: TRBJ1-1
size: NA
V: TRBV6-5
CDR3: CASSRTGADTEAFF
DNA: TGTGCCAGCAGCAGGACAGGAGCCGACACTGAAGCTTTCTTT

D: NA
J: TRBJ2-5
size: NA
V: TRBV29-1
CDR3: CSGRQGQETQYF
DNA: TGCAGCGGGCGTCAGGGCCAAGAGACCCAGTACTTC

D: NA
J: TRBJ1-1
size: once
V: TRBV7-6
CDR3: CASSQRPNTEAFF
DNA: TGTGCCAGCAGCCAACGGCCGAACACTGAAGCTTTCTTT

D: NA
J: TRBJ2-2
size: once
V: TRBV27
CDR3: CASSPLTSGGELFF
DNA: TGTGCCAGCAGTCCCTTGACATCTGGCGGGGAGCTGTTTTTT

D: TRBD2
J: TRBJ2-7
size: NA
V: TRBV11-2
CDR3: CASSLVPSGRRGEQYF
DNA: TGTGCCAGCAGCTTAGTCCCTAGCGGGAGGAGGGGGGAGCAGTACTTC

D: NA
J: TRBJ2-7
size: NA
V: TRBV25-1
CDR3: CASSDPGTSYEQYF
DNA: TGTGCCAGCAGTGATCCGGGGACTTCCTACGAGCAGTACTTC

D: NA
J: TRBJ1-1
size: NA
V: TRBV10-1
CDR3: CASSERRYTEAFF
DNA: TGCGCCAGCAGTGAACGGCGATACACTGAAGCTTTCTTT

D: NA
J: TRBJ2-3
size: NA
V: TRBV7-9
CDR3: CASSLRTGPDTQYF
DNA: TGTGCCAGCAGCTTGCGCACAGGGCCAGATACGCAGTATTTT

D: TRBD1
J: TRBJ2-1
size: NA
V: TRBV4-1
CDR3: CASSPRQGWNEQFF
DNA: TGCGCCAGCAGCCCTCGACAGGGGTGGAATGAGCAGTTCTTC

D: TRBD1
J: TRBJ2-1
size: NA
V: TRBV14
CDR3: CASSLDRGPLSYNEQFF
DNA: TGTGCCAGCAGCCTAGACAGGGGGCCCCTCTCCTACAATGAGCAGTTCTTC

D: NA
J: TRBJ2-7
size: NA
V: TRBV28
CDR3: CASSFGTHPSYEQYF
DNA: TGTGCCAGCAGTTTCGGGACCCACCCTTCCTACGAGCAGTACTTC

D: NA
J: TRBJ1-2
size: NA
V: TRBV4-1
CDR3: CASSSLLQGNYGYTF
DNA: TGCGCCAGCAGCTCCCTATTACAGGGAAACTATGGCTACACCTTC

D: NA
J: TRBJ2-1
size: NA
V: TRBV19
CDR3: CASSMALNEQFF
DNA: TGTGCCAGTAGTATGGCGCTCAATGAGCAGTTCTTC

D: NA
J: TRBJ1-1
size: NA
V: TRBV29-1
CDR3: CSVGAGAEAFF
DNA: TGCAGCGTGGGGGCAGGGGCTGAAGCTTTCTTT

D: NA
J: TRBJ2-1
size: NA
V: TRBV5-6
CDR3: CASSQLTPMVQFF
DNA: TGTGCCAGCAGCCAACTGACTCCCATGGTGCAGTTCTTC

D: NA
J: TRBJ2-1
size: NA
V: TRBV14
CDR3: CASSQAPRENQFF
DNA: TGTGCCAGCAGCCAGGCCCCCCGGGAGAATCAGTTCTTC

D: TRBD1
J: TRBJ2-7
size: once
V: TRBV6-5
CDR3: CASSSGTGGIYEQYF
DNA: TGTGCCAGCAGCTCAGGGACAGGGGGGATCTACGAGCAGTACTTC

D: NA
J: TRBJ2-7
size: NA
V: TRBV6-1
CDR3: CASSDSPSYEQYF
DNA: TGTGCCTCCTCGGACTCCCCCTCCTACGAGCAGTACTTC

D: TRBD2
J: TRBJ2-1
size: NA
V: TRBV10-2
CDR3: CASSAASGGGNEQFF
DNA: TGCGCCAGCAGTGCGGCTAGCGGGGGTGGTAATGAGCAGTTCTTC

D: NA
J: TRBJ1-2
size: NA
V: TRBV5-1
CDR3: CASSLEGGFNYGYTF
DNA: TGCGCCAGCAGCTTGGAGGGGGGATTTAACTATGGCTACACCTTC

D: TRBD2
J: TRBJ2-7
size: NA
V: TRBV7-9
CDR3: CASSLSSGASYEQYF
DNA: TGTGCCAGCAGCTTAAGTAGCGGGGCCTCCTACGAGCAGTACTTC

D: TRBD2
J: TRBJ2-1
size: NA
V: TRBV5-1
CDR3: CASSLGLAGNEQFF
DNA: TGCGCCAGCAGCTTGGGACTAGCTGGCAATGAGCAGTTCTTC

D: NA
J: TRBJ1-4
size: NA
V: TRBV4-1
CDR3: CASSPLPANNEKLFF
DNA: TGCGCCAGCAGCCCTCTACCGGCGAATAATGAAAAACTGTTTTTT

D: TRBD2
J: TRBJ2-1
size: NA
V: TRBV7-8
CDR3: CASSGSRAGGEAWNEQFF
DNA: TGTGCCAGCAGCGGCTCGAGGGCGGGAGGGGAGGCTTGGAATGAGCAGTTCTTC

D: NA
J: TRBJ1-2
size: once
V: TRBV27
CDR3: CASSLGLGYGYTF
DNA: TGTGCCAGCAGTTTAGGGTTGGGCTATGGCTACACCTTC

D: TRBD2
J: TRBJ2-7
size: NA
V: TRBV4-2
CDR3: CASSPLAGAYEQYF
DNA: TGTGCCAGCAGCCCACTAGCGGGAGCCTACGAGCAGTACTTC

D: NA
J: TRBJ2-7
size: NA
V: TRBV27
CDR3: CASSADPLYEQYF
DNA: TGTGCCAGCAGTGCTGACCCTCTCTACGAGCAGTACTTC

D: NA
J: TRBJ2-7
size: NA
V: TRBV7-3
CDR3: CASSQIYEQYF
DNA: TGTGCCAGCAGCCAAATCTACGAGCAGTACTTC

D: NA
J: TRBJ2-1
size: NA
V: TRBV5-6
CDR3: CASSLNRASSYNEQFF
DNA: TGTGCCAGCAGCTTGAATCGCGCCAGCTCCTACAATGAGCAGTTCTTC

D: NA
J: TRBJ2-6
size: NA
V: TRBV9
CDR3: CASSVGQIYSGANVLTF
DNA: TGTGCCAGCAGCGTAGGACAGATCTACTCTGGGGCCAACGTCCTGACTTTC

D: NA
J: TRBJ2-7
size: NA
V: TRBV2
CDR3: CASSGPVRDEQYF
DNA: TGTGCCAGCAGTGGACCGGTTAGGGACGAGCAGTACTTC

D: NA
J: TRBJ2-7
size: NA
V: TRBV5-1
CDR3: CASSLDEITYEQYF
DNA: TGCGCCAGCAGCTTGGACGAAATAACCTACGAGCAGTACTTC

D: NA
J: TRBJ1-2
size: NA
V: TRBV5-1
CDR3: CASSLDWGPPSAYTF
DNA: TGCGCCAGCAGCTTGGATTGGGGTCCCCCCTCTGCCTACACCTTC

D: TRBD2
J: TRBJ2-2
size: few
V: TRBV4-1
CDR3: CASSQDFHVSEAGAVGELFF
DNA: TGCGCCAGCAGCCAAGATTTCCACGTTTCGGAAGCGGGAGCGGTCGGGGAGCTGTTTTTT

D: NA
J: TRBJ2-7
size: NA
V: TRBV4-1
CDR3: CASSQEGPYEQYF
DNA: TGCGCCAGCAGCCAAGAGGGGCCCTACGAGCAGTACTTC

D: NA
J: TRBJ1-1
size: NA
V: TRBV5-4
CDR3: CASSFGGAMLTEAFF
DNA: TGTGCCAGCAGCTTCGGGGGGGCTATGCTCACTGAAGCTTTCTTT

D: NA
J: TRBJ1-6
size: NA
V: TRBV13
CDR3: CASSRRGGNSPLHF
DNA: TGTGCCAGCAGCCGGAGGGGGGGGAATTCACCCCTCCACTTT

D: TRBD1
J: TRBJ1-5
size: NA
V: TRBV27
CDR3: CASSPMGQGFNQPQHF
DNA: TGTGCCAGCAGTCCTATGGGACAGGGATTCAATCAGCCCCAGCATTTT

D: NA
J: TRBJ1-1
size: NA
V: TRBV27
CDR3: CASSLSGGAPTEAFF
DNA: TGTGCCAGCAGTTTATCTGGTGGAGCCCCCACTGAAGCTTTCTTT

D: NA
J: TRBJ1-2
size: NA
V: TRBV7-9
CDR3: CASSLWSDGYTF
DNA: TGTGCCAGCAGCTTATGGAGCGATGGCTACACCTTC

D: TRBD2
J: TRBJ2-7
size: few
V: TRBV4-2
CDR3: CASSLDGTSGHEQYF
DNA: TGTGCCAGCAGCCTAGACGGGACTAGCGGCCACGAGCAGTACTTC

D: TRBD2
J: TRBJ2-5
size: once
V: TRBV4-3
CDR3: CASSQDPMGLAGGLETQYF
DNA: TGCGCCAGCAGCCAAGATCCCATGGGACTAGCGGGAGGGTTAGAGACCCAGTACTTC